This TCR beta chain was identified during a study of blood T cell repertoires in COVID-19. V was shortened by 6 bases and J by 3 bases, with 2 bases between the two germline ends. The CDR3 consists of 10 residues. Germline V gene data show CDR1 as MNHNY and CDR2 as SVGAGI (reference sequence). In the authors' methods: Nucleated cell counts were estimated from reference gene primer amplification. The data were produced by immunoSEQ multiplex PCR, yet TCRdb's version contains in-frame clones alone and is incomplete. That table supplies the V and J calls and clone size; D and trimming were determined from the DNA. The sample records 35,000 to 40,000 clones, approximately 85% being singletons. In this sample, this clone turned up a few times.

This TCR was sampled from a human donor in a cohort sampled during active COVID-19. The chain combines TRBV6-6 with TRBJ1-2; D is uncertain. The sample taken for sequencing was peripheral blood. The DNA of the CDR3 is TGTGCCAGCAGCGACTATGGCTACACCTTC. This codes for CASSDYGYTF.